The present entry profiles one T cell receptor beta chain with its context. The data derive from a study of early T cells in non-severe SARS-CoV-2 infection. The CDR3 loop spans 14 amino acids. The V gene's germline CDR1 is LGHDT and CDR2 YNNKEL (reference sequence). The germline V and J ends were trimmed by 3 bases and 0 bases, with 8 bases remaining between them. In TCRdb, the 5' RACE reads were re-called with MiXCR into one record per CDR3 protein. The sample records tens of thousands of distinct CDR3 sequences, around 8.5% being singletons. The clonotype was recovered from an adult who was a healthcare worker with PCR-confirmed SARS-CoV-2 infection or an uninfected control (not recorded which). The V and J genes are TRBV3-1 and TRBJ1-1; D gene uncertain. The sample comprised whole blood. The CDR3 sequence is CASSQGQVNTEAFF. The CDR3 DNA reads TGTGCCAGCAGCCAGGGTCAAGTGAACACTGAAGCTTTCTTT.